This T cell receptor (beta chain) is from a study of CXCR3-negative and CXCR3-positive naive CD8 T cells. Study outcomes and limitations: High diversity, comparable across both naive subsets, contrasted with much lower diversity in memory CD8+ cells. CXCR3-positive naive cells had more hydrophobic TRB CDR3s than CXCR3-negative naive cells.

Worth noting for this clonotype: Its antigen is as yet unknown.

Libraries were UMI-labeled 5' RACE TRB cDNA. For each CDR3 protein, TCRdb gives one entry from its re-call of the 5' RACE reads, without DNA. The sample shows under 60,000 distinct CDR3 sequences, and approximately 0.56% sits with its ten largest clones. Germline loops: CDR1 LGHNA, CDR2 YSLEER. The CDR3 has 12 amino acids. Using triplicate sorts, roughly 300,000 cells were collected each time from every CD8+ T cell subset. CD45RO-CCR7+CD27+CD95- defined naive CD8+ T cells. The chain employs TRBV4-3 and TRBJ1-1. The receptor's source is a human donor in good health. Some clones in this sample may be carry-over from other donors' samples. Sequenced material: naive CXCR3+ CD8+ T cells from blood. The subset here: CD45RO-CCR7+CD27+CD95- naive CD8+ T cells expressing CXCR3 (TNR3+). This CDR3 reads CASSQGATEAFF.